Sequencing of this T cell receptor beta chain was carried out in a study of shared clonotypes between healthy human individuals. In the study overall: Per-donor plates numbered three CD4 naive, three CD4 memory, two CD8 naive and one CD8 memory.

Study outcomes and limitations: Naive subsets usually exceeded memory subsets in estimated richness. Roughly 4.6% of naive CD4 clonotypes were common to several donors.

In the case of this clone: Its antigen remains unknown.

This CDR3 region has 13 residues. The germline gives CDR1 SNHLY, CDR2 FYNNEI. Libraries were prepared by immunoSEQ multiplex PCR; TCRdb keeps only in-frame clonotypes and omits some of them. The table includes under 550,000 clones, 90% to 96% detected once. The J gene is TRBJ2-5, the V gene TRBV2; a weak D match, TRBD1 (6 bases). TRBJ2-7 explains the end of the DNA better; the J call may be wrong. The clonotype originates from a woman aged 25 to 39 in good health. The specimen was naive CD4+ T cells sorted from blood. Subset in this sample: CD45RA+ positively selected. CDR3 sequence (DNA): TGTGCCAGCAGAGCTAGGGGGACCTACGAGCAGTACTTC. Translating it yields CASRARGTYEQYF.